The 21 T cell receptor beta chains below come from one sample, sequenced in a study of immune evolution from preneoplasia to lung adenocarcinoma. Measured with immunoSEQ multiplex PCR; TCRdb has only the in-frame clones, and not every one. The table includes about 6,500 clones, around 85% detected once. Sequencing used FFPE invasive lung adenocarcinoma tissue. The receptors originated from a person between 55 and 69 years old with lung adenocarcinoma.

In this sample, this clone turned up a few times. The rearrangement joins TRBV29-1 to TRBJ1-4; D is possibly TRBD1 (5 bases). The V end lost 5 bases, the J end lost 4 bases, and 11 bases lay between the germline ends. The CDR3 length is 13 residues. In germline, CDR1 is SQVTM, CDR2 ANQGSEA. CDR3 sequence: CSVRDRNNEKLFF. CDR3 sequence (DNA): TGCAGCGTTAGGGACCGCAATAATGAAAAACTGTTTTTT.

V is TRBV28 and J is TRBJ2-7; D is uncertain. The CDR3 is made up of 13 amino acids. Germline V gene sequence: CDR1 MDHEN, CDR2 SYDVKM. The ends were cut back, 2 bases at V and 3 bases at J, with 8 bases in the middle. The CDR3, as DNA: TGTGCCAGCAGTTTAGGGCAGTTCTACGAGCAGTACTTC. Amino acid sequence: CASSLGQFYEQYF.

The chain combines TRBV20-1 with TRBJ2-5; D is ambiguous. Germline assignment: CDR1 DFQATT and CDR2 SNEGSKA (reference sequence). The length of the CDR3 is 10 residues. Between the trimmed V and J ends, which lost 2 bases and 2 bases, there was a span of 0 bases. The CDR3 coding sequence is TGCAGTGCTAGACAAGAGACCCAGTACTTC. Translating gives CSARQETQYF.

The rearrangement uses TRBV6-5 and TRBJ2-2; a possible D gene is TRBD1 (5 bases). Trimming took off 6 bases at V and 3 bases at J, with 14 bases between the two ends. Germline-derived CDR1 and CDR2 are MNHEY and SVGAGI. The CDR3 is 15 residues long. The CDR3 loop is CASRVGSRDTGELFF. The CDR3 bases are TGTGCCAGCAGGGTGGGAAGCAGGGACACCGGGGAGCTGTTTTTT.

This rearrangement joins TRBV5-1 to TRBJ2-3; D is unresolved. Trimming pared 1 base from V and 6 bases from J, leaving 9 bases between. CDR1 and CDR2 (germline): SGHRS, YFSETQ. The CDR3 spans 13 residues. For the CDR3, the DNA is TGCGCCAGCAGCTTGTTCGCATCCGATACGCAGTATTTT. Amino acid sequence: CASSLFASDTQYF.

The J gene is TRBJ1-1, the V gene TRBV5-1; 10 bases fit TRBD1. The V gene end was trimmed by 5 bases and the J gene end by 4 bases; junction bases not matched to a gene: 5. Per germline, CDR1 SGHRS and CDR2 YFSETQ. There are 14 residues in the CDR3. DNA for the CDR3: TGCGCCAGCAGGCGACAGGGGGCGGTCACTGAAGCTTTCTTT. This codes for CASRRQGAVTEAFF.

On this clone: An end of the junction does not agree with germline; a read error may underlie this. The chain has TRBV11-1 and TRBJ1-5; D unclear. The CDR3 extends over 14 amino acids. CDR1 and CDR2 (germline): SGHAT, FQDESV (reference sequence). In nucleotides, the CDR3 is TGTGCCAACAGCTTAAAGGGCTTTAATCAGCCCCAGCATTTT. Translating it yields CANSLKGFNQPQHF.

This clone was detected only a few times. The gene calls are TRBV10-1 and TRBJ1-5, with D possibly TRBD1 on 5 matching bases. Germline V gene data show CDR1 as WNHNN and CDR2 as SYGVQD (reference sequence). The CDR3 sequence is 15 residues long. V was trimmed by 6 bases and J by 0 bases, leaving 12 bases between them. The CDR3 spells CASRFDSYSNQPQHF. CDR3 DNA sequence: TGCGCCAGCAGGTTTGACAGTTATAGCAATCAGCCCCAGCATTTT.

V usage is TRBV6-1 and J usage is TRBJ1-3; D may be TRBD1 (6 bases). CDR1 and CDR2 (germline): MNHNS, SASEGT. Trimming shortened V by 3 bases and J by 2 bases, and 11 bases separated the two germline ends. The CDR3 is 15 amino acids. For the CDR3, the DNA is TGTGCCAGCAGTGACCTCCGGGGGCCTGGAAACACCATATATTTT. Protein product: CASSDLRGPGNTIYF.

V usage is TRBV6-6 and J usage is TRBJ1-1, with D possibly being TRBD1 (5 bases). V lost 8 bases, J lost 2 bases, and 12 bases lay in between. This CDR3 spans 13 amino acids. Germline values: CDR1 MNHNY, CDR2 SVGAGI (reference sequence). The CDR3: CASLVGANTEAFF. As DNA, the CDR3 is TGTGCCAGCTTGGTAGGGGCAAACACTGAAGCTTTCTTT.

The chain combines TRBV5-1 with TRBJ2-7, with TRBD1 as a possible D gene (5 bases). Germline V gives CDR1 SGHRS, CDR2 YFSETQ. This CDR3 has 14 amino acids. V lost 4 bases and J lost 1, with 12 bases in between. CDR3 loop: CASSVLTGSYEQYF. For the CDR3, the DNA is TGCGCCAGCAGCGTGCTTACAGGTTCCTACGAGCAGTACTTC.

The V and J genes are TRBV5-1 and TRBJ2-2, with 8 bases matching TRBD1. CDR3 length: 15 amino acids. Germline lookup yields CDR1 SGHRS and CDR2 YFSETQ. After removal of 4 bases from V and 7 bases from J, the junction contained 9 bases not matched to a gene. CDR3 sequence: CASSRLDRAGGELFF. In DNA, the CDR3 is TGCGCCAGCAGCCGACTGGACAGGGCGGGCGGGGAGCTGTTTTTT.

The gene calls are TRBV6-5 and TRBJ1-1; no clear D gene. Trimming cost V 7 bases and J 1 base, with 10 bases left between them. Looked up from germline, CDR1 is MNHEY and CDR2 is SVGAGI. The CDR3 covers 13 residues. The CDR3 DNA sequence: TGTGCCAGCAAGATTGACACGAACACTGAAGCTTTCTTT. It codes for CASKIDTNTEAFF.

This clone was counted only a few times. This rearrangement joins TRBV10-2 to TRBJ1-1; D uncertain. Per germline, CDR1 WSHSY and CDR2 SAAADI. The CDR3 has 13 amino acids. V lost 3 bases and J lost 1, with 6 bases in between. CDR3: CASSENTNTEAFF. The CDR3 DNA sequence: TGCGCCAGCAGTGAAAATACGAACACTGAAGCTTTCTTT.

CDR3 amino acids: CASSQGGQGKWPQHF. The CDR3 DNA is TGCGCCAGCAGCCAAGGAGGACAGGGTAAGTGGCCCCAGCATTTT. The chain couples TRBV4-1 to TRBJ1-5; 8 bases are a match to TRBD1. This CDR3 is 15 amino acids long. Germline V gene data show CDR1 as MGHRA and CDR2 as YSYEKL. J gave up 9 bases and V 1 base, and 8 bases lay outside the gene matches.

CDR3 sequence (DNA): TGTGCCAGCAGTGACAGCGGGAGCACCGGGGAGCTGTTTTTT. It encodes CASSDSGSTGELFF. The chain links TRBV6-4 to TRBJ2-2, with 8 positions matching TRBD2. Germline V gene lookup returns CDR1 MRHNA and CDR2 SNTAGT. The CDR3 covers 14 residues. The junction had 0 bases not matched to a gene; V was cut back by 2 bases and J by 4 bases.

This CDR3 is CSVGTGFYSDTQYF. Here the CDR3 DNA reads TGCAGCGTTGGGACAGGGTTTTATTCAGATACGCAGTATTTT. The chain recombines TRBV29-1 with TRBJ2-3; 8 bases are shared with TRBD1. Germline V gene sequence: CDR1 SQVTM, CDR2 ANQGSEA. The J segment lost 4 bases and the V segment lost 4 bases, leaving 7 bases of the junction unmatched. The CDR3 loop spans 14 amino acids.

This clone was counted a few times. The gene calls are TRBV6-1 and TRBJ2-7, with a tentative D call TRBD2 (7 bases). The CDR3 contains 15 residues. V lost 6 bases and J 4 bases, leaving 19 bases between the germline ends. Germline V lookup: CDR1 MNHNS, CDR2 SASEGT. The CDR3 DNA sequence: TGTGCCAGCAGGAGAGGGGGGGAACCCGGGTACGAGCAGTACTTC. The encoded protein is CASRRGGEPGYEQYF.

The V and J genes are TRBV7-9 and TRBJ1-4, with 9 bases fitting TRBD1. CDR1 and CDR2 (germline): SEHNR, FQNEAQ (reference sequence). V gave up 4 bases and J gave up 7 bases; unmatched junction bases: 13. CDR3 size: 17 residues. For the CDR3, the DNA is TGTGCCAGCAGCTCCCGACCATGGACAGGGGAGAGTGAAAAACTGTTTTTT. Translating gives CASSSRPWTGESEKLFF.

The chain's CDR3 is CASSLVPSGSQGKLFF. Written as DNA, the CDR3 is TGTGCCAGCAGCTTAGTTCCATCGGGTTCGCAGGGAAAACTGTTTTTT. J is TRBJ1-4 and V is TRBV11-2; D is perhaps TRBD1 (5 bases). The V and J ends lost 1 base and 10 bases respectively, with 19 bases between them. CDR3 length: 16 amino acids. Germline lookup yields CDR1 SGHAT and CDR2 FQNNGV.

This clone showed up just once. The chain joins TRBV10-3 to TRBJ2-1; 7 bases are shared with TRBD2. V dropped 7 bases and J dropped 7; count of bases not matched to a gene: 13. The germline V gene encodes CDR1 ENHRY and CDR2 SYGVKD. The CDR3 is made up of 15 amino acids. The CDR3 reads CAIKDREVITNEQFF. The DNA for the CDR3 is TGTGCCATCAAGGACCGGGAGGTCATAACTAATGAGCAGTTCTTC.